Given below is one T cell receptor (beta chain) in context. The data derive from a study of blood T cell repertoires in COVID-19. Study in general: The study drew acute and convalescent COVID-19 samples from the United States, Italy and Spain.

Original methodology: Reference gene primer amplification gave estimated nucleated cell counts. Here immunoSEQ multiplex PCR was the method, and the copy in TCRdb shows in-frame clones only, minus some. Clone size and V and J calls were adopted from that table, with D and trimming inferred from the DNA. The table includes hundreds of thousands of clones, 75% to 90% detected once. V shed 5 bases, J shed 5 bases, and the junction held 12 bases outside the gene matches. The length of the CDR3 is 16 residues. Per germline, CDR1 SGHTA and CDR2 FQGTGA. The age range of participants was about 18 to 90 years, with residence in about 25 US areas. Participants' reported clinical history set cohort assignment.

This chain links TRBV7-3 with TRBJ2-1; TRBD2 matches 7 bases. Input material: PBMCs or T cells enriched from blood (not recorded which). The source is a man aged 25 to 45 who had recovered from COVID-19. CDR3: CASSRSGTLWDNEQFF. The CDR3 DNA follows: TGTGCCAGCAGCCGAAGCGGGACCCTCTGGGACAATGAGCAGTTCTTC.